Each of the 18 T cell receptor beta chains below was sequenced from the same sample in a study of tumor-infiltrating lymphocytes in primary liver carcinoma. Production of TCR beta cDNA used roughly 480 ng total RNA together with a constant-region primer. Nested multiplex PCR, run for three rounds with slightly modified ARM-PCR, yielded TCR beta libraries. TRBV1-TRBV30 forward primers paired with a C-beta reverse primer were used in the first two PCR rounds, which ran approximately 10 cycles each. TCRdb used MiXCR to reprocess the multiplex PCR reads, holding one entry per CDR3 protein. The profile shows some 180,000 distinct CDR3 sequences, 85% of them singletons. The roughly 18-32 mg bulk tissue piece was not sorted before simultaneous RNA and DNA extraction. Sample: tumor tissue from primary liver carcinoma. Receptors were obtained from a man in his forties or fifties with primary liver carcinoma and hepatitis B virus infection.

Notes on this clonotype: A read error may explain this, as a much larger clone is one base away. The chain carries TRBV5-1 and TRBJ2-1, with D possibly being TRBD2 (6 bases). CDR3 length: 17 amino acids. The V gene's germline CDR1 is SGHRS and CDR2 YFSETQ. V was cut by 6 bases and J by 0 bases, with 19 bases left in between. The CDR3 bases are TGCGCCAGCAACTCCGGTTTAGCGGTCCGCTCCTACAATGAGCAGTTCTTC. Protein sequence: CASNSGLAVRSYNEQFF.

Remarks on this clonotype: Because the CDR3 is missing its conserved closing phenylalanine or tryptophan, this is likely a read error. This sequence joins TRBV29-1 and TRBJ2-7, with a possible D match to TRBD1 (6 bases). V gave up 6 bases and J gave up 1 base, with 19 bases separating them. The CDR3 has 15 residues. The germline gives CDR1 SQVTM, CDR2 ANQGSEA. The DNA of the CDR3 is TGCAGCGTCATTTTTGGACAGCCAGGATCCTACGAGCAGTACCTC. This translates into CSVIFGQPGSYEQYL.

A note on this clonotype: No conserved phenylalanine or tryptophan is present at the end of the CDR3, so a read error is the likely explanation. CDR3 region: CASSSRTVHSYEQYI. The CDR3 coding sequence is TGTGCCAGCAGTTCCCGGACAGTCCACTCCTACGAGCAGTACATC. V and J are TRBV12-3 or TRBV12-4 and TRBJ2-7; maybe TRBD1 (6 bases). The CDR3 covers 15 residues. V lost 4 bases and J lost 0, with 13 bases in between.

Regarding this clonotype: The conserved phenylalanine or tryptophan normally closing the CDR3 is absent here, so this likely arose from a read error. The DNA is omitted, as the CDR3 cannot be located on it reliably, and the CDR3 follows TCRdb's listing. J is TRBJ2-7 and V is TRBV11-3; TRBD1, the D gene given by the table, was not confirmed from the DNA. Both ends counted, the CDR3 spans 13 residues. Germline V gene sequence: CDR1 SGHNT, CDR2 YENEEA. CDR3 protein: CTSSVGQSYEKYC.

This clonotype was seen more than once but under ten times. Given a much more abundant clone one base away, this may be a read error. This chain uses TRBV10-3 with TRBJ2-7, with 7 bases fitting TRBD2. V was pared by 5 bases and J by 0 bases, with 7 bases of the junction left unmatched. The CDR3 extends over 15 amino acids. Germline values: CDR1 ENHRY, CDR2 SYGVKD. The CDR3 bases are TGTGCCATCAGTAAAGCCGGGGACTACTCCTACGAGCAGTACTTC. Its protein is CAISKAGDYSYEQYF.

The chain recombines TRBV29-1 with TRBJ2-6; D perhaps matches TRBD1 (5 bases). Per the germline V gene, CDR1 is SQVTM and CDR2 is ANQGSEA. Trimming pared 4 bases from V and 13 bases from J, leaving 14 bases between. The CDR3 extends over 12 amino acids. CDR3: CSVVYGANVLTF. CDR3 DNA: TGCAGCGTTGTTTATGGGGCTAATGTCCTGACTTTC.

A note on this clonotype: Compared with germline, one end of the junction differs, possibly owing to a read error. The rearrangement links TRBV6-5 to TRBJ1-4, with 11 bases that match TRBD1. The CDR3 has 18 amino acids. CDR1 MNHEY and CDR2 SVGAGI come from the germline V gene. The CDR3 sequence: CVSSYSGGTGGKNEKLFF. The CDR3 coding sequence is TGTGTCAGCAGTTACTCAGGAGGGACAGGGGGAAAGAATGAAAAACTGTTTTTT.

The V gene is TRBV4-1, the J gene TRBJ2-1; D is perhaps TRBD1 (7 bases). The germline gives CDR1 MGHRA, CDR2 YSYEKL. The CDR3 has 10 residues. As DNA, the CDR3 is TGCGCGAGGAGCGCGGGACAGAAGTTCTTC. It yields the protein CARSAGQKFF.

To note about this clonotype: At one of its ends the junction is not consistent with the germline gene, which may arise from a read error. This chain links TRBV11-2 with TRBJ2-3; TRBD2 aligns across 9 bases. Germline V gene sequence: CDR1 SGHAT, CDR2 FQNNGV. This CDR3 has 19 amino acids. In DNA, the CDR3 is TGTGCCGGCAGCCTATCGCCGAGATTAGCGGGAGAGAGGACAGATACGCAGTATTTT. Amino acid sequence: CAGSLSPRLAGERTDTQYF.

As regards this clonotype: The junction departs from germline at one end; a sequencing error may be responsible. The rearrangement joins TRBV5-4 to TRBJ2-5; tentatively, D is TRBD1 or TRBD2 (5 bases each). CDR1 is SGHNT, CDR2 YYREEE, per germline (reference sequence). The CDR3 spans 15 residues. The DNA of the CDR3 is TGTGTCAGCAACTTGAATGGGGACGGCCAAGAGACCCAGTACTTC. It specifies CVSNLNGDGQETQYF.

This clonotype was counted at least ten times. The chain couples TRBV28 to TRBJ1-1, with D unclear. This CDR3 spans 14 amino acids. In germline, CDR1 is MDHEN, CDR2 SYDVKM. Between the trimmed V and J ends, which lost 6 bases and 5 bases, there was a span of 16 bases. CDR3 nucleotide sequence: TGTGCCAGCAGACTCTCGAAAGCGACGACTGAAGCTTTCTTT. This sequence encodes CASRLSKATTEAFF.

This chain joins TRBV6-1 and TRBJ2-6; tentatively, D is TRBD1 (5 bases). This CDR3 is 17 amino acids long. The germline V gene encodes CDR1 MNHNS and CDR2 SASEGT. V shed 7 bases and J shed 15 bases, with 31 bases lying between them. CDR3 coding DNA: TGTGCCAGCACCGAGACAAGGGCCCTCTCTGGGGCCAATGCCCTGACTTTC. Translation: CASTETRALSGANALTF.

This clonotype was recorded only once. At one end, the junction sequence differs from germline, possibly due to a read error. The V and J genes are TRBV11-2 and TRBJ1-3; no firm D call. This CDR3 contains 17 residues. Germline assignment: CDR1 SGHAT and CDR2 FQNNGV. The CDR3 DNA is TGTACCAGCAACTTAGATCGGAGCGGTGCTGGTGGAAACACCATATATTTT. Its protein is CTSNLDRSGAGGNTIYF. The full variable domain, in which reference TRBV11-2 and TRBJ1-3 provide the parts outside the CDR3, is EAGVAQSPRYKIIEKRQSVAFWCNPISGHATLYWYQQILGQGPKLLIQFQNNGVVDDSQLPKDRFSAERLKGVDSTLKIQPAKLEDSAVYLCTSNLDRSGAGGNTIYFGEGSWLTVV.

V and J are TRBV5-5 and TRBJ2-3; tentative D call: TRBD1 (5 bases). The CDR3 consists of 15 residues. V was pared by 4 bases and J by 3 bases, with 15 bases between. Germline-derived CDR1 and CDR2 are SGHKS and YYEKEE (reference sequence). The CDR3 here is CASSREGHGTDTQYF. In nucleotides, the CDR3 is TGTGCCAGCAGCAGAGAAGGACACGGTACAGATACGCAGTATTTT.

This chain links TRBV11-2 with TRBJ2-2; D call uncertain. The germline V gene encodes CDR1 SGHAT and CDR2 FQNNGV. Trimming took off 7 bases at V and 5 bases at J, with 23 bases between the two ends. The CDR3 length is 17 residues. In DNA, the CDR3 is TGTGCCAGCATCACCGCCACATGGACGGTGGGGACCGGGGAGCTGTTTTTT. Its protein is CASITATWTVGTGELFF. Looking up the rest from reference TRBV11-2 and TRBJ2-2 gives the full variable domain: EAGVAQSPRYKIIEKRQSVAFWCNPISGHATLYWYQQILGQGPKLLIQFQNNGVVDDSQLPKDRFSAERLKGVDSTLKIQPAKLEDSAVYLCASITATWTVGTGELFFGEGSRLTVL.

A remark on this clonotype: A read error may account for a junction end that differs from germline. Here the CDR3 reads CASSEMGQGMYDQYF. The CDR3 region has the DNA TGTGCCAGCAGTGAAATGGGTCAGGGGATGTACGATCAGTACTTC. V usage is TRBV6-1 and J usage is TRBJ2-7; D is possibly TRBD1 (6 bases). The CDR3 totals 15 residues. In germline, CDR1 is MNHNS, CDR2 SASEGT.

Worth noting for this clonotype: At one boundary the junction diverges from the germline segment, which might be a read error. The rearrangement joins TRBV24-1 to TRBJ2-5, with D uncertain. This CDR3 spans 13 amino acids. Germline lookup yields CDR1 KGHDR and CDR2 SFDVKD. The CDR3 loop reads CATSDTVLGTQYF. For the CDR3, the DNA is TGTGCTACCAGTGACACCGTCCTGGGGACCCAGTACTTC.

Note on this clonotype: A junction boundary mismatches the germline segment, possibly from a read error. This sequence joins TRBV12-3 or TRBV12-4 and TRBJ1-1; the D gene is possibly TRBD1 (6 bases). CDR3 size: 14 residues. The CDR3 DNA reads TGTGTCAGCAGTCTTGGGGGGCGCAAGGCTGAAGCTTTCTTT. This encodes CVSSLGGRKAEAFF.